Shown below are 13 T cell receptor beta chains from a single sample sequenced in a study of early T cells in non-severe SARS-CoV-2 infection. TCRdb itself ran the 5' RACE reads through MiXCR, one entry per CDR3 protein. The table lists 75,000 to 90,000 distinct CDR3 sequences, approximately 15% of them singletons, with 5.5% in the top ten. Sequenced: whole blood. The receptors were gathered from an adult who was a healthcare worker with PCR-confirmed SARS-CoV-2 infection or an uninfected control (not recorded which).

V usage is TRBV12-3 or TRBV12-4 and J usage is TRBJ2-7; a weak D match, TRBD2 (5 bases). The length of the CDR3 is 12 residues. V lost 7 bases and J lost 3, with 10 bases in between. CDR3 loop: CASKGDYYEQYF. The CDR3 coding sequence is TGTGCCAGCAAGGGAGATTACTACGAGCAGTACTTC.

There are many counts of this clonotype. The V and J genes are TRBV20-1 and TRBJ2-7; D is ambiguous. Germline CDR1 reads DFQATT; CDR2 reads SNEGSKA (reference sequence). The CDR3 covers 14 residues. Trimming cost V 3 bases and J 2 bases, with 14 bases left between them. The DNA for the CDR3 is TGCAGTGCTAGGCCTCGGGTAAACCCCTACGAGCAGTACTTC. It encodes CSARPRVNPYEQYF.

This clonotype was seen a handful of times. This chain connects TRBV5-8 to TRBJ2-1; 7 bases line up with TRBD2. The ends lost 5 bases at V and 5 bases at J; junction bases unmatched: 13. The CDR3 is 16 residues long. Looked up from germline, CDR1 is SGHTS and CDR2 is YDEGEE. In nucleotides, the CDR3 is TGTGCCAGCAGATCCGTGGAGCGGGGCCTAAACAATGAGCAGTTCTTC. This codes for CASRSVERGLNNEQFF.

This clonotype was observed a few times. The chain has TRBV7-9 and TRBJ2-2; D may correspond to TRBD1 or TRBD2 (6 bases each). The germline V and J ends were trimmed by 5 bases and 0 bases, with 13 bases remaining between them. Germline V gene data show CDR1 as SEHNR and CDR2 as FQNEAQ (reference sequence). This CDR3 is built from 16 residues. CDR3 loop: CASSHRGTPNTGELFF. The CDR3 DNA reads as TGTGCCAGCAGCCACCGGGGGACACCGAACACCGGGGAGCTGTTTTTT.

This clonotype came up many times. The genes are TRBV29-1 and TRBJ2-3; D remains ambiguous. CDR1 is SQVTM, CDR2 ANQGSEA, per germline. This CDR3 is 14 amino acids long. Trimming pared 0 bases from V and 2 bases from J, leaving 9 bases between. The CDR3 loop is CSVEESPYTDTQYF. The CDR3 DNA is TGCAGCGTTGAAGAGTCTCCCTACACAGATACGCAGTATTTT.

This clonotype was observed a single time. CDR3 nucleotide sequence: TGTGCCAGCAGGGAGGGGTTATTTAACACTGAAGCTTTCTTT. Protein: CASREGLFNTEAFF. The V and J genes are TRBV5-6 and TRBJ1-1; weak D call: TRBD1 (5 bases). The germline gives CDR1 SGHDT, CDR2 YYEEEE. Deletions cut 5 bases from V and 2 bases from J, with 13 bases between. The CDR3 extends over 14 amino acids.

This chain links TRBV7-9 with TRBJ2-7; 9 bases map to TRBD1. V trimming: 5 bases; J trimming: 5 bases; junction bases outside the gene matches: 10. Germline CDR1 and CDR2: SEHNR and FQNEAQ (reference sequence). The CDR3 consists of 15 residues. DNA for the CDR3: TGTGCCAGCAGCACACTACGGGACAGGGCGAACGAGCAGTACTTC. Translated, it gives CASSTLRDRANEQYF.

This clonotype showed up many times. The chain links TRBV10-3 to TRBJ1-2; 7 nucleotides align to TRBD1. V shed 6 bases, J shed 8 bases, and the junction held 9 bases outside the gene matches. The germline V gene encodes CDR1 ENHRY and CDR2 SYGVKD. The CDR3 has 13 residues. As DNA, the CDR3 is TGTGCCATCAGCCCCGACAGGGAATCGGGCTACACCTTC. As protein: CAISPDRESGYTF.

This clonotype was counted a few times. The rearrangement joins TRBV20-1 to TRBJ1-5; D call uncertain. V was cut by 4 bases and J by 4 bases, with 8 bases left in between. Germline assignment: CDR1 DFQATT and CDR2 SNEGSKA (reference sequence). This CDR3 contains 12 residues. CDR3 protein: CSAKGLNQPQHF. Written as DNA, the CDR3 is TGCAGTGCTAAAGGCTTAAATCAGCCCCAGCATTTT.

This chain joins TRBV28 and TRBJ2-1; possibly TRBD2 for D (5 bases). Trimming cost V 4 bases and J 8 bases, with 24 bases left between them. The CDR3 totals 17 residues. Per germline, CDR1 MDHEN and CDR2 SYDVKM. As DNA, the CDR3 is TGTGCCAGCAGTTCACAGATCGAGGCCCACCTGAGGGATGAGCAGTTCTTC. It specifies CASSSQIEAHLRDEQFF. The variable domain in full, with the rest retrieved from reference TRBV28 and TRBJ2-1, is DVKVTQSSRYLVKRTGEKVFLECVQDMDHENMFWYRQDPGLGLRLIYFSYDVKMKEKGDIPEGYSVSREKKERFSLILESASTNQTSMYLCASSSQIEAHLRDEQFFGPGTRLTVL.

This clonotype was seen repeatedly, ten times or more. V gene TRBV5-1 combines with J gene TRBJ2-2; maybe TRBD1 (5 bases). V was clipped by 5 bases and J by 4 bases, with 12 bases between them. The CDR3 loop spans 14 amino acids. Germline lookup yields CDR1 SGHRS and CDR2 YFSETQ. CDR3 DNA: TGCGCCAGCAGACTACAGGATCTCACCGGGGAGCTGTTTTTT. This gives the protein CASRLQDLTGELFF. The variable domain in full, completed from reference TRBV5-1 and TRBJ2-2, reads KAGVTQTPRYLIKTRGQQVTLSCSPISGHRSVSWYQQTPGQGLQFLFEYFSETQRNKGNFPGRFSGRQFSNSRSEMNVSTLELGDSALYLCASRLQDLTGELFFGEGSRLTVL.

A few counts support this clonotype. The chain combines TRBV2 with TRBJ2-7; the D gene is possibly TRBD2 (5 bases). Trimming pared 5 bases from V and 4 bases from J, leaving 15 bases between. The germline gives CDR1 SNHLY, CDR2 FYNNEI. The CDR3 extends over 14 amino acids. CDR3 region: CASSNPLVDYEQYF. CDR3 in DNA: TGTGCCAGCAGTAACCCACTAGTGGATTACGAGCAGTACTTC.

This chain links TRBV18 with TRBJ1-5; 7 nucleotides agree with TRBD1. CDR3 size: 15 residues. J gave up 4 bases and V 0 bases, and 3 bases lay outside the gene matches. CDR1 and CDR2 (germline): KGHSH, LQKENI. Here the CDR3 reads CASSPPGQPNQPQHF. CDR3 DNA: TGTGCCAGCTCACCACCGGGACAGCCGAATCAGCCCCAGCATTTT. Combining the CDR3 with reference TRBV18 and TRBJ1-5 gives the whole variable domain NAGVMQNPRHLVRRRGQEARLRCSPMKGHSHVYWYRQLPEEGLKFMVYLQKENIIDESGMPKERFSAEFPKEGPSILRIQQVVRGDSAAYFCASSPPGQPNQPQHFGDGTRLSIL.